There are a few counts of the clone carrying this T cell receptor beta chain. Its specificity is unknown. The table came from immunoSEQ multiplex PCR; TCRdb's copy has only in-frame clones and leaves some out. Among approximately 23,000 clones listed, approximately 70% were seen once. The germline V and J ends were trimmed by 3 bases and 4 bases, with 9 bases remaining between them. The CDR3 length is 13 residues. CDR1 and CDR2 (germline): MRHNA, SNTAGT. Sequencing in the ViraFEST assay came after antigen-specific CD4+ T cells had been expanded with viral peptide pools, which were used to stimulate PBMC. Culturing for about 10 days preceded CD4+ T cell isolation. Vaccinees lacked prior SARS-CoV-2 infection and tested negative for nucleocapsid antibodies. Fresh IL-2-containing medium replaced half the medium on days 3 and 7. This sample is part of a study of vaccination effects on CD4 cells after COVID-19.

This rearrangement joins TRBV6-4 to TRBJ1-1; D not certain. This specimen was CD4+ T cells from PBMCs cultured with HCoV-NL63 spike peptides, taken before COVID-19 vaccination. The receptor comes from a human donor who received a COVID-19 vaccine. The CDR3 is CASSEGRATEAFF. CDR3 DNA: TGTGCCAGCAGTGAAGGGAGGGCCACTGAAGCTTTCTTT.